One sample yielded the 30 T cell receptor beta chains listed below, sequenced in a study of response to subunit inactivated influenza vaccine. TCRdb itself ran the RT-PCR reads through MiXCR, one entry per CDR3 protein. The sample yields 550,000 to 800,000 distinct CDR3 sequences, around 14% seen once. Sample: PBMCs from blood, taken around two weeks before vaccination. These receptors all come from a man aged 50 to 59 who received an inactivated influenza vaccine.

CDR3 bases: TGTGCCAGTAGTACAATCCTCCGGTCTCGTGGTGAGCAGTTCTTC. This translates into CASSTILRSRGEQFF. The chain joins TRBV19 to TRBJ2-1, with no clear D. The length of the CDR3 is 15 residues. V was trimmed by 4 bases and J by 9 bases, leaving 19 bases between them. Per germline, CDR1 LNHDA and CDR2 SQIVND (reference sequence). The entire variable domain, with the rest obtained from reference TRBV19 and TRBJ2-1, is as follows: DGGITQSPKYLFRKEGQNVTLSCEQNLNHDAMYWYRQDPGQGLRLIYYSQIVNDFQKGDIAEGYSVSREKKESFPLTVTSAQKNPTAFYLCASSTILRSRGEQFFGPGTRLTVL.

This chain connects TRBV2 to TRBJ1-3; D gene unclear. CDR3 length equals 13 residues. V was clipped by 6 bases and J by 4 bases, with 10 bases between them. Per germline, CDR1 SNHLY and CDR2 FYNNEI. The CDR3 region has the DNA TGTGCCAGCAGCCTAACACTGGGAAACACCATATATTTT. Translated, it gives CASSLTLGNTIYF.

This chain connects TRBV6-2 or TRBV6-3 to TRBJ2-5; D gene unclear. V was shortened by 4 bases and J by 5 bases, with 5 bases between the two germline ends. This CDR3 is 11 amino acids long. Germline values: CDR1 MNHEY, CDR2 SVGEGT. CDR3 in DNA: TGTGCCAGCAGTTGCCAGGAGACCCAGTACTTC. This translates into CASSCQETQYF.

This clonotype was observed a few times. The chain employs TRBV21-1 and TRBJ2-7; the listed D gene, TRBD2, was not tested against the DNA. TRBV21-1 is a documented pseudogene. This CDR3 is built from 15 residues. CDR3 region: CASSKGGPADYEQYF. As DNA, the CDR3 is TGTGCCAGCAGCAAAGGGGGACCTGCCGACTACGAGCAGTACTTC.

Only a few counts were recorded for this clonotype. The chain employs TRBV7-2 and TRBJ2-1; 9 bases line up with TRBD2. This CDR3 is built from 15 residues. From germline, CDR1 is SGHTA and CDR2 FQGNSA. The J segment lost 9 bases and the V segment lost 3 bases, leaving 9 bases of the junction unmatched. As DNA, the CDR3 is TGTGCCAGCAGCTTCCGAAGGAGCGGGGGGTCTGAGCAGTTCTTC. Residues: CASSFRRSGGSEQFF.

This clonotype was detected a few times. V is TRBV6-1 and J is TRBJ2-3, with 7 nucleotides matching TRBD1. CDR1 and CDR2 from the germline V gene are MNHNS and SASEGT. CDR3 length: 14 amino acids. Germline trimming cut 4 bases from V and 2 bases from J; bases unmatched to any gene: 3. DNA for the CDR3: TGTGCCAGCAGTGGGGACAGTCTCACAGATACGCAGTATTTT. This sequence encodes CASSGDSLTDTQYF.

V and J are TRBV29-1 and TRBJ2-7; TRBD2 is a possible D gene (7 bases). This CDR3 spans 13 amino acids. Germline CDR1 is SQVTM and CDR2 is ANQGSEA. V shed 1 base and J shed 2 bases, with 9 bases lying between them. CDR3: CSVEVGGPYEQYF. The CDR3 coding sequence is TGCAGCGTTGAAGTCGGGGGGCCCTACGAGCAGTACTTC.

This clonotype was recorded a few times. The V call is TRBV24-1, the J call TRBJ1-5; tentative D call: TRBD1 (5 bases). The ends were cut back, 8 bases at V and 0 bases at J, with 22 bases in the middle. The V gene's germline CDR1 is KGHDR and CDR2 SFDVKD. The CDR3 is 18 residues long. The CDR3 bases are TGTGCCACCACTGGGGCTGGACGACTTCTTAATAGCAATCAGCCCCAGCATTTT. Translated: CATTGAGRLLNSNQPQHF.

This chain links TRBV29-1 with TRBJ2-7; tentative D call: TRBD1 (5 bases). The CDR3 covers 11 residues. Germline V gives CDR1 SQVTM, CDR2 ANQGSEA. Trimming left V 3 bases short and J 4 bases short, with 7 bases between. This CDR3 reads CSVDAGYEQYF. CDR3 coding DNA: TGCAGCGTTGATGCAGGGTACGAGCAGTACTTC.

This clonotype was picked up a small number of times. This sequence joins TRBV6-5 and TRBJ2-1; D perhaps matches TRBD2 (5 bases). V was cut by 5 bases and J by 1 base, with 12 bases left in between. CDR3 size: 15 residues. Germline V gives CDR1 MNHEY, CDR2 SVGAGI. CDR3 bases: TGTGCCAGCAGTAATCGACTAAATTCCTACAATGAGCAGTTCTTC. This codes for CASSNRLNSYNEQFF.

The chain is built from TRBV28 and TRBJ2-3; 9 bases match TRBD2. CDR3 length equals 15 residues. Looked up from germline, CDR1 is MDHEN and CDR2 is SYDVKM. V gave up 7 bases and J gave up 1 base; unmatched junction bases: 6. CDR3 loop: CASTLIAGGTDTQYF. Written as DNA, the CDR3 is TGTGCCAGCACCCTAATAGCGGGGGGCACAGATACGCAGTATTTT.

The V and J genes are TRBV27 and TRBJ2-3; 11 bases are a match to TRBD2. The germline V gene has CDR1 MNHEY and CDR2 SMNVEV (reference sequence). The CDR3 sequence is 16 residues long. V shed 2 bases and J 4 bases; nucleotides not matched to a gene: 5. CDR3: CASSLVVAGGSDTQYF. The DNA for the CDR3 is TGTGCCAGCAGTTTAGTGGTAGCGGGAGGGTCAGATACGCAGTATTTT.

This clonotype was found a few times. The chain combines TRBV10-3 with TRBJ1-2, with D uncertain. This CDR3 is 12 amino acids long. Germline CDR1 is ENHRY and CDR2 is SYGVKD. The V end lost 3 bases, the J end lost 4 bases, and 6 bases lay between the germline ends. The CDR3 DNA reads TGTGCCATCAGTGAATCCAGCTATGGCTACACCTTC. This encodes CAISESSYGYTF.

The chain recombines TRBV5-1 with TRBJ2-5; 10 bases match TRBD2. Trimming at V came to 3 bases and at J to 4 bases, leaving 12 bases not matched to a gene. The CDR3 is made up of 17 amino acids. In germline, CDR1 is SGHRS, CDR2 YFSETQ. CDR3 sequence: CASSSGSSGRLGETQYF. Written as DNA, the CDR3 is TGCGCCAGCAGCTCTGGGAGTAGCGGGAGGTTGGGAGAGACCCAGTACTTC.

J is TRBJ2-5 and V is TRBV5-1, with 8 bases fitting TRBD1. The J segment lost 3 bases and the V segment lost 7 bases, leaving 8 bases of the junction unmatched. The CDR3 sequence is 14 residues long. Germline assignment: CDR1 SGHRS and CDR2 YFSETQ. CDR3 residues: CASGFDRGKETQYF. The CDR3 DNA is TGCGCCAGCGGATTCGACAGGGGCAAAGAGACCCAGTACTTC.

The table lists this clonotype with a few counts. The chain couples TRBV12-3 or TRBV12-4 to TRBJ2-1; 8 positions agree with TRBD1. V was pared by 3 bases and J by 8 bases, with 12 bases of the junction left unmatched. The CDR3 is made up of 16 amino acids. The CDR3 nucleotides read TGTGCCAGCAGTTTCGGTGCGTCAGGGGGCGCGGATGAGCAGTTCTTC. This encodes CASSFGASGGADEQFF.

This clonotype has just a few counts. V usage is TRBV12-3 or TRBV12-4 and J usage is TRBJ2-1; D is unresolved. V was trimmed by 2 bases and J by 12 bases, leaving 11 bases between them. The CDR3 is made up of 12 amino acids. In nucleotides, the CDR3 is TGTGCCAGCAGTTTAAGTTTCGGCCGGCAGTTCTTC. Residues: CASSLSFGRQFF.

This clonotype was observed a handful of times. The chain uses TRBV6-1 and TRBJ2-1; 9 bases are a match to TRBD2. The trim removed 1 base at V and 3 bases at J, leaving 16 bases unmatched. CDR1 is MNHNS and CDR2 is SASEGT in the germline V gene. The CDR3 runs 20 residues. The CDR3 region has the DNA TGTGCCAGCAGTGAAGTGGGAGGAGCGGGGGGCCCGCTTCTCTACAATGAGCAGTTCTTC. Protein product: CASSEVGGAGGPLLYNEQFF.

The count of this clonotype is one. The chain links TRBV3-1 to TRBJ2-7; TRBD2 is a possible D gene (5 bases). V lost 3 bases to trimming and J lost 5 bases, with 20 bases between them. Germline CDR1 is LGHDT and CDR2 is YNNKEL (reference sequence). The CDR3 contains 16 residues. The CDR3 nucleotides read TGTGCCAGCAGCCAGATAGTAGAGGCGGGTAACGACGAGCAGTACTTC. Protein product: CASSQIVEAGNDEQYF.

The V call is TRBV10-3, the J call TRBJ2-5; no definite D call. The CDR3 has 11 residues. V was trimmed by 11 bases and J by 4 bases, leaving 11 bases between them. Germline assignment: CDR1 ENHRY and CDR2 SYGVKD. The chain's CDR3 is CASQNGETQYF. The CDR3 bases are TGTGCCTCGCAGAATGGAGAGACCCAGTACTTC.

The V call is TRBV5-1, the J call TRBJ2-1; weak D call: TRBD2 (6 bases). V shed 4 bases and J shed 2 bases, with 19 bases lying between them. Germline CDR1 is SGHRS and CDR2 is YFSETQ. There are 17 residues in the CDR3. DNA of the CDR3: TGCGCCAGCAGCGGAGGGTCTGGCGGGGTGGCCTACAATGAGCAGTTCTTC. Translation gives CASSGGSGGVAYNEQFF.

V is TRBV15 and J is TRBJ2-1, with D possibly being TRBD1 (5 bases). The CDR3 is 16 residues long. V was shortened by 1 base and J by 2 bases, with 12 bases between the two germline ends. Germline lookup yields CDR1 LNHNV and CDR2 YYDKDF (reference sequence). The CDR3 loop reads CATSRGTQGTYNEQFF. Here the CDR3 DNA reads TGTGCCACCAGCAGAGGAACCCAGGGCACCTACAATGAGCAGTTCTTC.

V and J are TRBV5-1 and TRBJ1-1; D remains unclear. This CDR3 region has 12 residues. V was clipped by 9 bases and J by 1 base, with 10 bases between them. CDR1 and CDR2 (germline): SGHRS, YFSETQ. The CDR3 coding sequence is TGCGCCACTCGCTTCCAGAACACTGAAGCTTTCTTT. Translated: CATRFQNTEAFF.

The rearrangement uses TRBV20-1 and TRBJ2-1, with a possible D match to TRBD1 (6 bases). The V gene's germline CDR1 is DFQATT and CDR2 SNEGSKA (reference sequence). The V gene lost 6 bases and the J gene lost 2 bases, with 17 bases spanning the gap. The length of the CDR3 is 15 residues. In nucleotides, the CDR3 is TGCAGTGCCCCAAGGCCGGGACACACCTACAATGAGCAGTTCTTC. Translating gives CSAPRPGHTYNEQFF.

The chain couples TRBV7-9 to TRBJ2-1, with D unresolved. Germline V CDR1 and CDR2: SEHNR, FQNEAQ (reference sequence). The CDR3 is 14 amino acids. The V and J ends lost 3 bases and 0 bases respectively, with 6 bases between them. For the CDR3, the DNA is TGTGCCAGCAGCTTCCCCAACTCCTACAATGAGCAGTTCTTC. Translated: CASSFPNSYNEQFF.

The rearrangement joins TRBV12-3 or TRBV12-4 to TRBJ2-4, with D possibly TRBD1 on 6 matching bases. The CDR3 extends over 19 amino acids. Trimming stripped 3 bases from V and 1 base from J, with 22 bases between. Here the CDR3 reads CASSLWSWGHRDAKNIQYF. The CDR3 coding sequence is TGTGCCAGCAGTTTGTGGTCTTGGGGACACCGGGACGCCAAAAACATTCAGTACTTC.

The chain couples TRBV12-3 or TRBV12-4 to TRBJ2-1; perhaps TRBD2 as D (5 bases). Trimming pared 5 bases from V and 0 bases from J, leaving 17 bases between. The CDR3 runs 17 residues. The CDR3 sequence is CASSPDGLHSSYNEQFF. In nucleotides, the CDR3 is TGTGCCAGCAGTCCAGACGGACTTCACAGCTCCTACAATGAGCAGTTCTTC.

This clonotype has more than one count but fewer than ten. The V gene is TRBV7-2, the J gene TRBJ2-1; TRBD1 matches at 9 bases. This CDR3 comprises 16 residues. Looked up from germline, CDR1 is SGHTA and CDR2 is FQGNSA. The V segment lost 0 bases and the J segment 5 bases; nucleotides outside the gene matches: 5. The CDR3 here is CASSLARGTGNNEQFF. In nucleotides, the CDR3 is TGTGCCAGCAGCTTAGCGCGGGGGACAGGGAACAATGAGCAGTTCTTC.

This clonotype was picked up many times. This sequence joins TRBV12-3 or TRBV12-4 and TRBJ1-1; 8 bases are shared with TRBD1. The CDR3 has 15 residues. Germline trimming cut 5 bases from V and 0 bases from J; bases unmatched to any gene: 5. The CDR3 protein is CASSGQGAVNTEAFF. Here the CDR3 DNA reads TGTGCCAGCAGTGGTCAGGGGGCAGTGAACACTGAAGCTTTCTTT.

The rearrangement uses TRBV6-5 and TRBJ1-3; TRBD1 matches 7 bases. The CDR3 has 15 residues. The junction had 1 base not matched to a gene; V was cut back by 0 bases and J by 2 bases. Germline assignment: CDR1 MNHEY and CDR2 SVGAGI. The CDR3 spells CASSYSQGAGNTIYF. The CDR3 DNA follows: TGTGCCAGCAGTTACTCTCAGGGGGCTGGAAACACCATATATTTT.